What follows are 20 T cell receptor beta chains derived from one specimen sequenced in a study of T cell changes during pregnancy in multiple sclerosis. Assay: immunoSEQ multiplex PCR; the TCRdb copy retains only in-frame clones and omits some. Here the sample spans approximately 22,000 clones, 85% to 95% being singletons. The sequencing used CD8+ T cells from peripheral blood mononuclear cells, collected in the third trimester of pregnancy. The receptors derive from a female donor with multiple sclerosis, enrolled in a pregnancy study.

The genes are TRBV4-3 and TRBJ2-7; D not certain. V was clipped by 0 bases and J by 4 bases, with 16 bases between them. The length of the CDR3 is 16 residues. Germline lookup yields CDR1 LGHNA and CDR2 YSLEER. CDR3 residues: CASSQDNAPGWYEQYF. The CDR3 DNA sequence: TGCGCCAGCAGCCAAGATAACGCCCCCGGGTGGTACGAGCAGTACTTC.

The chain uses TRBV14 and TRBJ2-7; D gene ambiguous. Trimming pared 4 bases from V and 7 bases from J, leaving 11 bases between. Germline CDR1 and CDR2: SGHDN and FVKESK. The CDR3 sequence is 12 residues long. The CDR3 loop reads CASSRAFQEQYF. The CDR3 DNA reads as TGTGCCAGCAGCCGGGCTTTCCAAGAGCAGTACTTC.

This sequence joins TRBV28 and TRBJ2-3; 7 bases agree with TRBD1. Trimming cost V 2 bases and J 0 bases; bases outside gene matches: 5. The CDR3 totals 16 residues. The germline CDR1 and CDR2 sequences are MDHEN and SYDVKM. CDR3 bases: TGTGCCAGCAGTTTAGTAGGGGGCCCTAGCACAGATACGCAGTATTTT. Protein sequence: CASSLVGGPSTDTQYF.

This chain uses TRBV29-1 with TRBJ2-7, with TRBD1 matching over 7 bases. The CDR3 totals 13 residues. V was clipped by 7 bases and J by 3 bases; unmatched bases: 9. The V gene's germline CDR1 is SQVTM and CDR2 ANQGSEA. This CDR3 reads CSATTTGYYEQYF. CDR3 sequence (DNA): TGCAGCGCCACCACGACAGGGTACTACGAGCAGTACTTC.

The rearrangement links TRBV4-1 to TRBJ2-5; TRBD1 aligns across 9 bases. Gene TRBJ2-7 matches the end of the DNA better, so the J call may be wrong. The germline V gene encodes CDR1 MGHRA and CDR2 YSYEKL. The CDR3 runs 17 residues. In nucleotides, the CDR3 is TGCGCCAGCAGCCAAGGGTTCCGGGACAGGGCATCCTACGAGCAGTACTTC. Its translation: CASSQGFRDRASYEQYF.

V gene TRBV7-9 combines with J gene TRBJ1-1; D may be TRBD1 (6 bases). Germline V gene lookup returns CDR1 SEHNR and CDR2 FQNEAQ (reference sequence). Trimming removed 2 bases from V and 3 bases from J, with 13 bases in between. The CDR3 covers 15 residues. CDR3 in DNA: TGTGCCAGCAGCTTACCAGGGGATGGGGACACTGAAGCTTTCTTT. Translated, it gives CASSLPGDGDTEAFF.

CDR3 region: CASTNLTGYEQFF. The DNA of the CDR3 is TGTGCCAGCACCAATCTTACAGGGTATGAGCAGTTCTTC. The chain carries TRBV7-9 and TRBJ2-1, with D possibly matching TRBD1 (6 bases). There are 13 residues in the CDR3. V lost 7 bases and J lost 8, with 15 bases in between. In germline, CDR1 is SEHNR, CDR2 FQNEAQ (reference sequence).

V usage is TRBV7-8 and J usage is TRBJ2-2, with 10 bases aligning to TRBD2. Germline lookup yields CDR1 SGHVS and CDR2 FQNEAQ. The CDR3 runs to 16 residues. V gave up 5 bases and J gave up 6 bases; unmatched junction bases: 9. The chain's CDR3 is CASSPSGSGGAGELFF. The CDR3 coding sequence is TGTGCCAGCAGCCCTAGCGGGAGCGGGGGGGCCGGGGAGCTGTTTTTT.

The chain links TRBV7-7 to TRBJ2-5, with 9 bases aligning to TRBD1. V lost 5 bases, J lost 7 bases, and 8 bases stayed unmatched. The CDR3 is 14 amino acids. The germline gives CDR1 SSHAT, CDR2 FNYEAQ (reference sequence). CDR3 coding DNA: TGTGCCAGCAGCCCCGGGACAGGGAAAGGGACCCAGTACTTC. It is translated as CASSPGTGKGTQYF. The full variable domain, completed using reference TRBV7-7 and TRBJ2-5, is GAGVSQSPRYKVTKRGQDVTLRCDPISSHATLYWYQQALGQGPEFLTYFNYEAQPDKSGLPSDRFSAERPEGSISTLTIQRTEQRDSAMYRCASSPGTGKGTQYFGPGTRLLVL.

The V call is TRBV7-2, the J call TRBJ2-1, with unresolved D. The CDR3 contains 15 residues. The germline gives CDR1 SGHTA, CDR2 FQGNSA. Trimming stripped 6 bases from V and 2 bases from J, with 14 bases between. CDR3 DNA: TGTGCCAGCAGGCTAGAGGCGGCCACCTACAATGAGCAGTTCTTC. Its protein is CASRLEAATYNEQFF.

The V gene is TRBV9, the J gene TRBJ2-7, with 9 bases matching TRBD1. Losses at the gene ends were 0 bases for V and 7 bases for J; bases not matched to a gene: 8. The CDR3 totals 15 residues. Germline V lookup: CDR1 SGDLS, CDR2 YYNGEE. CDR3: CASSVDPGQGWEQYF. The CDR3 nucleotides read TGTGCCAGCAGCGTAGACCCGGGACAGGGTTGGGAGCAGTACTTC.

The chain recombines TRBV5-6 with TRBJ1-2; D might be TRBD1 (5 bases). The CDR3 has 14 residues. Trimming shortened V by 0 bases and J by 5 bases, and 11 bases separated the two germline ends. Germline-derived CDR1 and CDR2 are SGHDT and YYEEEE. The CDR3 sequence is CASSLGGAGYGYTF. The CDR3, as DNA: TGTGCCAGCAGCTTGGGAGGGGCGGGGTATGGCTACACCTTC.

The J gene is TRBJ2-3, the V gene TRBV6-1; 10 bases line up with TRBD2. V was pared by 1 base and J by 6 bases, with 1 base of the junction left unmatched. The CDR3 totals 14 residues. In germline, CDR1 is MNHNS, CDR2 SASEGT. The CDR3 DNA reads TGTGCCAGCAGTGAAGGTAGCGGGGGGGATACGCAGTATTTT. Protein sequence: CASSEGSGGDTQYF.

V gene TRBV6-5 combines with J gene TRBJ2-7; TRBD2 is a possible D gene (5 bases). The germline V gene has CDR1 MNHEY and CDR2 SVGAGI. V was clipped by 8 bases and J by 3 bases, with 14 bases between them. This CDR3 is 13 amino acids long. The CDR3 DNA reads TGTGCCAGCGGGAGCCCCTATCTCTACGAGCAGTACTTC. Translating gives CASGSPYLYEQYF.

This clone is a singleton in its sample. The V call is TRBV19, the J call TRBJ1-5; 7 bases are a match to TRBD1. Germline-derived CDR1 and CDR2 are LNHDA and SQIVND (reference sequence). V shed 5 bases and J 4 bases; nucleotides not matched to a gene: 5. The CDR3 spans 14 residues. The CDR3 sequence is CASSPGQKNQPQHF. In DNA, the CDR3 is TGTGCCAGTAGTCCGGGACAGAAAAATCAGCCCCAGCATTTT.

This clone was counted only a few times. The chain is built from TRBV5-1 and TRBJ1-2; 9 positions match TRBD1. The CDR3 loop spans 14 amino acids. CDR1 and CDR2 (germline): SGHRS, YFSETQ. V shed 4 bases and J 6 bases; nucleotides not matched to a gene: 7. The CDR3 here is CASSIGTGQNGYTF. CDR3 in DNA: TGCGCCAGCAGCATAGGGACAGGGCAAAATGGCTACACCTTC.

The chain has TRBV9 and TRBJ2-1; TRBD2 matches at 10 bases. CDR3 length: 15 residues. Looked up from germline, CDR1 is SGDLS and CDR2 is YYNGEE. V lost 0 bases, J lost 3 bases, and 0 bases stayed unmatched. Written as DNA, the CDR3 is TGTGCCAGCAGCGTAGGGACTAGCGGCTACAATGAGCAGTTCTTC. The encoded protein is CASSVGTSGYNEQFF.

The rearrangement links TRBV6-4 to TRBJ2-7; tentative D call: TRBD2 (7 bases). Trimming took off 8 bases at V and 5 bases at J, with 13 bases between the two ends. Germline lookup yields CDR1 MRHNA and CDR2 SNTAGT. This CDR3 is built from 12 residues. Written as DNA, the CDR3 is TGTGCCAGCTGGCGGGGGCTGGACGAGCAGTACTTC. It translates to CASWRGLDEQYF.

The chain employs TRBV14 and TRBJ1-2, with TRBD1 matching over 8 bases. Germline V lookup: CDR1 SGHDN, CDR2 FVKESK. This CDR3 has 15 amino acids. V lost 4 bases, J lost 5 bases, and 9 bases stayed unmatched. The CDR3 nucleotides read TGTGCCAGCAGCCCGTGGACAGGGTCGGTATATGGCTACACCTTC. It encodes CASSPWTGSVYGYTF. Filled out from reference TRBV14 and TRBJ1-2, the complete variable domain reads EAGVTQFPSHSVIEKGQTVTLRCDPISGHDNLYWYRRVMGKEIKFLLHFVKESKQDESGMPNNRFLAERTGGTYSTLKVQPAELEDSGVYFCASSPWTGSVYGYTFGSGTRLTVV.

This clone was observed a single time. V gene TRBV11-2 combines with J gene TRBJ2-7; TRBD2 aligns across 9 bases. In germline, CDR1 is SGHAT, CDR2 FQNNGV. Trimming cost V 5 bases and J 3 bases; bases outside gene matches: 8. The CDR3 runs 15 residues. CDR3 nucleotide sequence: TGTGCCAGCAGCCTAACCGGGACTAGCTTCTACGAGCAGTACTTC. Translation: CASSLTGTSFYEQYF.